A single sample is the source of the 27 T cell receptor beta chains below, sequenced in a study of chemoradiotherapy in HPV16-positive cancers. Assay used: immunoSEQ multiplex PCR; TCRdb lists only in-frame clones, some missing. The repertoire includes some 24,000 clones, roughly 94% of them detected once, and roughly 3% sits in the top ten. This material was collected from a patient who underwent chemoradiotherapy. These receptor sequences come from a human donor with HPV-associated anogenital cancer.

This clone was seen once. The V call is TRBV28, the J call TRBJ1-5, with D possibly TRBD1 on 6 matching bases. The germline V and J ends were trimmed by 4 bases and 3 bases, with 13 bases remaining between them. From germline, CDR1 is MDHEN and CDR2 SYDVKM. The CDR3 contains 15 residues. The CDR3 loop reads CASSWTRGPNQPQHF. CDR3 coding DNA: TGTGCCAGCAGTTGGACCAGGGGACCCAATCAGCCCCAGCATTTT.

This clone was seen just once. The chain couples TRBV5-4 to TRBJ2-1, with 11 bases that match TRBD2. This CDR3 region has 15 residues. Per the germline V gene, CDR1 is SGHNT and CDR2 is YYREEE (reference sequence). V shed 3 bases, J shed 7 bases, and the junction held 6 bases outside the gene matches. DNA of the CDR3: TGTGCCAGCAGCTCTCTAGCGGGGGGCTCTAATGAGCAGTTCTTC. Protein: CASSSLAGGSNEQFF. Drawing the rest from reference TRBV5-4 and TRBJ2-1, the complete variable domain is ETGVTQSPTHLIKTRGQQVTLRCSSQSGHNTVSWYQQALGQGPQFIFQYYREEENGRGNFPPRFSGLQFPNYSSELNVNALELDDSALYLCASSSLAGGSNEQFFGPGTRLTVL.

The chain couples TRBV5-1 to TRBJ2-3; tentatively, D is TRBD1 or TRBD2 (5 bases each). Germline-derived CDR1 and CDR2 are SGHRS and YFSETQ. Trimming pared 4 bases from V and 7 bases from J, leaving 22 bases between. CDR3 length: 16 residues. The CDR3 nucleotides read TGCGCCAGCAGCCCCGGGACGAATTCGGGCCGGAATACGCAGTATTTT. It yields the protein CASSPGTNSGRNTQYF. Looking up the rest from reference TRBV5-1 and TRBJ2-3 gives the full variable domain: KAGVTQTPRYLIKTRGQQVTLSCSPISGHRSVSWYQQTPGQGLQFLFEYFSETQRNKGNFPGRFSGRQFSNSRSEMNVSTLELGDSALYLCASSPGTNSGRNTQYFGPGTRLTVL.

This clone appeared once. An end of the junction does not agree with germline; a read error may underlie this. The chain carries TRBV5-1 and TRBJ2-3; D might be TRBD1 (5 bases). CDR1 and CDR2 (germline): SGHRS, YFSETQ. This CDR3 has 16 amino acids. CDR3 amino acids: CVSSRQTELSTDTQYF. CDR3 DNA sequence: TGCGTCAGCAGCCGACAGACAGAGCTTAGCACAGATACGCAGTATTTT.

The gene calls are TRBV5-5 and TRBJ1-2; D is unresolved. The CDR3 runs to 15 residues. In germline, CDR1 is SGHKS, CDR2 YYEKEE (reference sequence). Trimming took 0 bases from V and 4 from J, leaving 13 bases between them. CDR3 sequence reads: CASSLGAAGGYGYTF. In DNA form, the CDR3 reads TGTGCCAGCAGCTTGGGGGCAGCCGGCGGCTATGGCTACACCTTC.

In DNA form, the CDR3 reads TGTGCCAGCAGCTTAGGGACAGGGGCATATGGCTACACCTTC. It codes for CASSLGTGAYGYTF. V is TRBV11-2 and J is TRBJ1-2; 9 bases match TRBD1. There are 14 residues in the CDR3. J was trimmed by 5 bases and V by 1 base; bases with no gene match: 2. The germline CDR1 and CDR2 sequences are SGHAT and FQNNGV.

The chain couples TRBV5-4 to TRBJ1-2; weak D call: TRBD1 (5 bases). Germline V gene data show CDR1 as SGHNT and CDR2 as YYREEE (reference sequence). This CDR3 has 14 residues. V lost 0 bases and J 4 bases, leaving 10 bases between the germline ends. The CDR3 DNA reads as TGTGCCAGCAGCTTGGCCGGGGGGGGCTATGGCTACACCTTC. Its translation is CASSLAGGGYGYTF.

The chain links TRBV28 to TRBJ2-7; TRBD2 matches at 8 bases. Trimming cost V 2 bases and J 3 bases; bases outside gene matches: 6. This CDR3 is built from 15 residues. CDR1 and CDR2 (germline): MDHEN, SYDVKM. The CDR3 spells CASSLTSGGLYEQYF. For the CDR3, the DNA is TGTGCCAGCAGTTTAACCAGCGGGGGCCTCTACGAGCAGTACTTC.

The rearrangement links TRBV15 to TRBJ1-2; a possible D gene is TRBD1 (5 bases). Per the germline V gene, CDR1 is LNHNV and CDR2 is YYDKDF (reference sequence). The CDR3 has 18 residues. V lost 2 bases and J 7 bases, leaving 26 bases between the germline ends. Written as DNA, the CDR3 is TGTGCCACCAGCAGATCCTGGGTTCCGGGACTTACAAAGGGTGGCTACACCTTC. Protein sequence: CATSRSWVPGLTKGGYTF.

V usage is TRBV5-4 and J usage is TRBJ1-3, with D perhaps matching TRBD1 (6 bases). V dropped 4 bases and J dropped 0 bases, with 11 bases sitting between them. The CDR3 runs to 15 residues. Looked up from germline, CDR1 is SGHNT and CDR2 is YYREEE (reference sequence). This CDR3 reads CASSPGTHSGNTIYF. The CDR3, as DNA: TGTGCCAGCAGCCCCGGGACACACTCTGGAAACACCATATATTTT.

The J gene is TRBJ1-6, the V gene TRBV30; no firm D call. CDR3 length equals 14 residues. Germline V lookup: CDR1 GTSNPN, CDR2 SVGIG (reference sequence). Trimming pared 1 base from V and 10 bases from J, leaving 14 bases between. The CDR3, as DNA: TGTGCCTGGAGTGAATCCGGTTTTGGCTCACCCCTCCACTTT. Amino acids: CAWSESGFGSPLHF.

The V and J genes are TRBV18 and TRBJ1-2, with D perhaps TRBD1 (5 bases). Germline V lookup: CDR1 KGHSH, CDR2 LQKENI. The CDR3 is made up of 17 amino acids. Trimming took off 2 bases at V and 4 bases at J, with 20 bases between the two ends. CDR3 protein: CASSPSAGHFSSYGYTF. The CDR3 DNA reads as TGTGCCAGCTCACCAAGTGCAGGGCACTTCAGTTCCTATGGCTACACCTTC.

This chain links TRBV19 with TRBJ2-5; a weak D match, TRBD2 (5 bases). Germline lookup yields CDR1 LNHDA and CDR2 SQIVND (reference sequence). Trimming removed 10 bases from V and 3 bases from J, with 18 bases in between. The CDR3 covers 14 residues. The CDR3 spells CATVARGGEETQYF. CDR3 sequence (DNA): TGTGCCACCGTAGCTCGGGGTGGGGAAGAGACCCAGTACTTC.

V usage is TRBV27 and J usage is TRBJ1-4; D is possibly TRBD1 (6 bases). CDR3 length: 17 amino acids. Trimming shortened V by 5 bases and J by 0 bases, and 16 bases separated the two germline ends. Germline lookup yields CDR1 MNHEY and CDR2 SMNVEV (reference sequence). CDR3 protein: CASSPTYRQATNEKLFF. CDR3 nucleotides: TGTGCCAGCAGTCCCACATACCGACAGGCAACTAATGAAAAACTGTTTTTT.

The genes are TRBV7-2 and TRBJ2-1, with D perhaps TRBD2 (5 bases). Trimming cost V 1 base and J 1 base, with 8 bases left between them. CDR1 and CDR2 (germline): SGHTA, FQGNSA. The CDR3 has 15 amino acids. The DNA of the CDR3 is TGTGCCAGCAGCTTAGGGCGGGCTTCCTACAATGAGCAGTTCTTC. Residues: CASSLGRASYNEQFF.

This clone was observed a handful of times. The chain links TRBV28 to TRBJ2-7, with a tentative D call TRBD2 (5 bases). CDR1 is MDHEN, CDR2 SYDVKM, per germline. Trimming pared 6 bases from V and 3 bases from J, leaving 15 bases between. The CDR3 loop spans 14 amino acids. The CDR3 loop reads CASSLSGEYYEQYF. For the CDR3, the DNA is TGTGCCAGCAGCTTGAGCGGAGAGTACTACGAGCAGTACTTC. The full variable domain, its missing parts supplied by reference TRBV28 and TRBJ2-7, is DVKVTQSSRYLVKRTGEKVFLECVQDMDHENMFWYRQDPGLGLRLIYFSYDVKMKEKGDIPEGYSVSREKKERFSLILESASTNQTSMYLCASSLSGEYYEQYFGPGTRLTVT.

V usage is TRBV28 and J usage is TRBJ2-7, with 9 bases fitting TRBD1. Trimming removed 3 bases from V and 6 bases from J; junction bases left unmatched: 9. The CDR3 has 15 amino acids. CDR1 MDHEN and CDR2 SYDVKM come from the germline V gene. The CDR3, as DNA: TGTGCCAGCAGTTTCGGGACAGGGCTGAAGGCCGAGCAGTACTTC. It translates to CASSFGTGLKAEQYF.

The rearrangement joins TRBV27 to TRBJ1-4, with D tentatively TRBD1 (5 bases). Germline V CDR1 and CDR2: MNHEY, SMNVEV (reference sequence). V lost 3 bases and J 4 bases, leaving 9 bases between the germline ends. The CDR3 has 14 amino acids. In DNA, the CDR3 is TGTGCCAGCAGTTTCTCAGGGTATAATGAAAAACTGTTTTTT. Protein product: CASSFSGYNEKLFF.

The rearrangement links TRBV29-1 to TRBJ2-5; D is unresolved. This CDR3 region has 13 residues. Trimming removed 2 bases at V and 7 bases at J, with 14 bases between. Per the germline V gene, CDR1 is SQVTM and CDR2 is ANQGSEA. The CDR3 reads CSVEPPGPRTQYF. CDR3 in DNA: TGCAGCGTTGAACCCCCGGGCCCCAGGACCCAGTACTTC.

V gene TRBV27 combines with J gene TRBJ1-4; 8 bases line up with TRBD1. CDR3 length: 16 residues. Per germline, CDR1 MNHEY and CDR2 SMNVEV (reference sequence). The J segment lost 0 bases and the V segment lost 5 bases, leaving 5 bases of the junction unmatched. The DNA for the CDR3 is TGTGCCAGCAGTCCAATACAGGGGGCAACTAATGAAAAACTGTTTTTT. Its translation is CASSPIQGATNEKLFF. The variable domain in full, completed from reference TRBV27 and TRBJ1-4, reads EAQVTQNPRYLITVTGKKLTVTCSQNMNHEYMSWYRQDPGLGLRQIYYSMNVEVTDKGDVPEGYKVSRKEKRNFPLILESPSPNQTSLYFCASSPIQGATNEKLFFGSGTQLSVL.

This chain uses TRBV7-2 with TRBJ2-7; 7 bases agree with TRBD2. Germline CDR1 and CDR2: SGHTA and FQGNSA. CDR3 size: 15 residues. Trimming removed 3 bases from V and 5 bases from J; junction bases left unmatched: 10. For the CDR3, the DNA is TGTGCCAGCAGCTTCTTCCATGGGGGGGAGAACGAGCAGTACTTC. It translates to CASSFFHGGENEQYF.

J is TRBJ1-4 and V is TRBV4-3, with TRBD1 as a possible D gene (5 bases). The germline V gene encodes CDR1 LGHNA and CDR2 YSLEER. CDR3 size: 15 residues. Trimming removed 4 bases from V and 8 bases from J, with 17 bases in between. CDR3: CASSPWSGAGEKLFF. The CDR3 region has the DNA TGCGCCAGCAGCCCTTGGAGCGGGGCCGGCGAAAAACTGTTTTTT.

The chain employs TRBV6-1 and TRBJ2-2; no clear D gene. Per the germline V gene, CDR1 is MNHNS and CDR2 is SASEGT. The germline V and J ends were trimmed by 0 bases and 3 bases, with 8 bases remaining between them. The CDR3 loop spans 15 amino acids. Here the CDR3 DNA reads TGTGCCAGCAGTGAAGCAAACGGTTACACCGGGGAGCTGTTTTTT. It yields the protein CASSEANGYTGELFF.

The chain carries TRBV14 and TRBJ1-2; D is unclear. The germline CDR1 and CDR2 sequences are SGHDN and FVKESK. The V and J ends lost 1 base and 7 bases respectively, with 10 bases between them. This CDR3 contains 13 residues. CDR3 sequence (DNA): TGTGCCAGCAGCCAAGCTCTAAATGGTGGCTACACCTTC. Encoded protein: CASSQALNGGYTF.

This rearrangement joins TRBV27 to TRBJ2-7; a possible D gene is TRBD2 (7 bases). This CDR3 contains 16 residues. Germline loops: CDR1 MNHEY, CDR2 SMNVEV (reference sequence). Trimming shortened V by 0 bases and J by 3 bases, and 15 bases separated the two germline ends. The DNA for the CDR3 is TGTGCCAGCAGTTTATCCTTGGGGGCTAGCGGCTACGAGCAGTACTTC. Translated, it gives CASSLSLGASGYEQYF.

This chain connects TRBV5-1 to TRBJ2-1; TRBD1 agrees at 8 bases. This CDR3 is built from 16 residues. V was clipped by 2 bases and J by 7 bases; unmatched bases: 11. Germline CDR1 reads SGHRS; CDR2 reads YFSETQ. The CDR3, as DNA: TGCGCCAGCAGCTTTTTAGGGGCAGGGGGCGTGAATGAGCAGTTCTTC. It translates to CASSFLGAGGVNEQFF.

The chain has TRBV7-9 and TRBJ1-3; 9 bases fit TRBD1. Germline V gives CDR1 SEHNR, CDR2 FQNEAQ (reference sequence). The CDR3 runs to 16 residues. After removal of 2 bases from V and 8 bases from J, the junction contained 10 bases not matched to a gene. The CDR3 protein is CASSLPPGQGGYTIYF. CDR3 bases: TGTGCCAGCAGCTTACCCCCGGGACAGGGAGGGTACACCATATATTTT.